This TCR beta chain is drawn from a study of blood T cell repertoires in COVID-19. The study assigned cohorts using participant-reported clinical history. Under the authors' procedure: Counts of nucleated cells, estimated from reference gene primer amplification, were obtained. Here immunoSEQ multiplex PCR was the method, and the copy in TCRdb shows in-frame clones only, minus some. D and trimming come from the DNA, and the V and J calls and clone size come from that table. The repertoire holds some 210,000 clones, with roughly 86% as singletons. Germline V gene lookup returns CDR1 LNHNV and CDR2 YYDKDF (reference sequence). V lost 3 bases, J lost 12 bases, and 15 bases lay in between. The CDR3 totals 14 residues.

This TCR came from a man between 18 and 35 years old with acute COVID-19. The sample was PBMCs or T cells enriched from blood (not recorded which). The chain carries TRBV15 and TRBJ1-6; D is uncertain. CDR3 nucleotide sequence: TGTGCCACCAGCAGTCTCCCCGGTTTTAGACCCCTCCACTTT. It specifies CATSSLPGFRPLHF.